One T cell receptor beta chain is described in this entry. Profiled with immunoSEQ multiplex PCR; TCRdb holds only in-frame clones, not every one. Among approximately 240,000 clones listed, about 86% were seen once. These data come from a study of blood T cell repertoires in COVID-19. Across the study: Cohort 3 recovery required two negative PCRs, clearance, or symptom resolution.

Participants came from roughly 24 US areas, aged about 18 to 100 years. Trimming pared 3 bases from V and 3 bases from J, leaving 15 bases between. The germline V gene encodes CDR1 LNHDA and CDR2 SQIVND (reference sequence). This CDR3 has 16 amino acids. The chain employs TRBV19 and TRBJ2-1, with unresolved D. The sample was PBMCs or T cells enriched from blood (not recorded which). The receptor's source is a woman in her fifties or sixties in a cohort exposed to, infected with or recovered from COVID-19 (not recorded which). CDR3 bases: TGTGCCAGTAGTATCGGTTTACTGAGAAGCTACAATGAGCAGTTCTTC. Protein: CASSIGLLRSYNEQFF.